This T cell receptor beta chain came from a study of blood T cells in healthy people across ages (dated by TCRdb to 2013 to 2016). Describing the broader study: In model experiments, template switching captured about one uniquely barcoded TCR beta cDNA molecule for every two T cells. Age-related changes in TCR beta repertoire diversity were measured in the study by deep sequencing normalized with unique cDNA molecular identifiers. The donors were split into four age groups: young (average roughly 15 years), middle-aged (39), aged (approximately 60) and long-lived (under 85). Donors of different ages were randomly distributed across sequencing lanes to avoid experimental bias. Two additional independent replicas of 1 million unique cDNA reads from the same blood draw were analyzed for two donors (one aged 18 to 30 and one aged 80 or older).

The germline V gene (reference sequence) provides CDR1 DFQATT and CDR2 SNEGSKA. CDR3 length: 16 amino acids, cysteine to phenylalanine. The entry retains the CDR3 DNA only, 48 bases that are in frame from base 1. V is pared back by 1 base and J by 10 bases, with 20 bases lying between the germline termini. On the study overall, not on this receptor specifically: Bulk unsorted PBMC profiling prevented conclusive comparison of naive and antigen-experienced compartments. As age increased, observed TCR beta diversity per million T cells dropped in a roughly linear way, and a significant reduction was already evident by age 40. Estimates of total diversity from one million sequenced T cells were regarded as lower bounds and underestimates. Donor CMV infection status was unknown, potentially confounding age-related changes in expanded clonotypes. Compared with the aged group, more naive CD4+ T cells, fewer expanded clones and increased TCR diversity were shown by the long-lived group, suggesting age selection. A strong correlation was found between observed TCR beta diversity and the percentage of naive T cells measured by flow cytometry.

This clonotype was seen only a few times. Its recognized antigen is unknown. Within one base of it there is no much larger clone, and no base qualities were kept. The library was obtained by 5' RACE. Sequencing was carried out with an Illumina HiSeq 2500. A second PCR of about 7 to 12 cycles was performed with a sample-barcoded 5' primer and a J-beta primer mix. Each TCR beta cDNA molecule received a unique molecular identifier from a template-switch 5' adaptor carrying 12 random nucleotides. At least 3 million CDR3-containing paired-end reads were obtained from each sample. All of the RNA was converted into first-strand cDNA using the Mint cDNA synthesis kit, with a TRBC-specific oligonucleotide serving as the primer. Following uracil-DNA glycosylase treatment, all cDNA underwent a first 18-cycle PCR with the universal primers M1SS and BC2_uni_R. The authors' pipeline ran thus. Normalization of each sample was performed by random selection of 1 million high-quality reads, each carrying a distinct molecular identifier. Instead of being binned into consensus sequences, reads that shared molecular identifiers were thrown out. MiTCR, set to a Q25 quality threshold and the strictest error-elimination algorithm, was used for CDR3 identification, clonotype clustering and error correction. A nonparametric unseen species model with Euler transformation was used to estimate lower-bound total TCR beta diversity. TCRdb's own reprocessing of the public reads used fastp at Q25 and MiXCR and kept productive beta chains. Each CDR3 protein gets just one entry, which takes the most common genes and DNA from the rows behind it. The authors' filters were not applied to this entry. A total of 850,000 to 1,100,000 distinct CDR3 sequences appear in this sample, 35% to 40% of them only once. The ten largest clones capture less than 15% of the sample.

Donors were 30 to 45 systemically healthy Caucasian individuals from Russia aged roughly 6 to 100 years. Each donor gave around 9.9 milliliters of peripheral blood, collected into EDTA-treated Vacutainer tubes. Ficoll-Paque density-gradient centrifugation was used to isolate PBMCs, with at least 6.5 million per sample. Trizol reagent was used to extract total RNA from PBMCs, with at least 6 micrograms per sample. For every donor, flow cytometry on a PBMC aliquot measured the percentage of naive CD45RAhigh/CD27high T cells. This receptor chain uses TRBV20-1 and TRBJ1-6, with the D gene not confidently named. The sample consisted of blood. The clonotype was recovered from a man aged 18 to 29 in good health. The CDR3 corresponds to CSARGQERRVSSPLHF. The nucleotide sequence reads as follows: TGCAGTGCTAGAGGCCAGGAGAGACGAGTAAGCTCACCCCTCCACTTT.